The clone carrying this T cell receptor (beta chain) was seen a handful of times. The CDR3 has 14 amino acids. Trimming shortened V by 4 bases and J by 10 bases, and 19 bases separated the two germline ends. This sample is part of a study of blood T cell repertoires in COVID-19. Looking at the study overall: Both acute and convalescent COVID-19 samples were obtained from the United States, Italy and Spain. Sources were T cells, B-cell-depleted T cells, or PBMCs; the material itself was cDNA or gDNA.

Original handling: How many nucleated cells were present was estimated from reference gene primer amplification. Some clones are missing from TCRdb's copy, which holds only in-frame ones; the method was immunoSEQ multiplex PCR. The V and J calls and clone size were taken over from that table, and D and trimming were inferred from the DNA. The sample holds just under 300,000 clones, about 88% seen once. V is TRBV23-1 and J is TRBJ1-1; D is perhaps TRBD1 (6 bases). TRBV23-1 is flagged as an ORF with uncertain function. This TCR came from a man between 65 and 80 years old with acute or convalescent COVID-19. Source material: peripheral blood. CDR3: CASSRGLQGRGAFF. In DNA, the CDR3 is TGCGCCAGCAGTCGGGGGTTACAGGGCAGGGGAGCTTTCTTT.